These 15 T cell receptor beta chains came from one sample sequenced in a study of esophageal squamous cell carcinoma under preoperative chemotherapy. Time point noted: after preoperative PTX-NDP chemotherapy. One entry per CDR3 protein, called by TCRdb with MiXCR from the PCR reads. The table records some 1,300 distinct CDR3 sequences, just under 30% of them present only once. Specimen collection occurred from a patient given preoperative chemotherapy. The source of these receptors is a human donor with esophageal squamous cell carcinoma. The donor label of this sample is uncertain.

This clonotype is medium-sized (0.01 to 0.1%). J is TRBJ2-3 and V is TRBV4-1; 11 bases are a match to TRBD2. The trim removed 2 bases at V and 0 bases at J, leaving 16 bases unmatched. The CDR3 length is 21 residues. Germline loops: CDR1 MGHRA, CDR2 YSYEKL. The CDR3 coding sequence is TGCGCCAGCAGCCAATGGCCCGGGAGGGTAGCGGGAGGGGAGAGCACAGATACGCAGTATTTT. Amino acids: CASSQWPGRVAGGESTDTQYF.

The count of this clonotype is one. A much larger clone lies one base from this, so it may be a read error. Because the CDR3 is missing its conserved closing phenylalanine or tryptophan, this is likely a read error. The chain has TRBV6-1 and TRBJ2-4, with unresolved D. Matching the DNA end better, TRBJ2-1 makes the J call doubtful. This CDR3 spans 15 amino acids. Germline V gene data show CDR1 as MNHNS and CDR2 as SASEGT. The CDR3 nucleotides are TGTGCCAGCAGTGAAGCGCTTACCTTTGAGTACGAGCAGTTCTGC. Its translation: CASSEALTFEYEQFC.

This chain connects TRBV6-1 to TRBJ1-5, with D possibly being TRBD1 (6 bases). Germline V gives CDR1 MNHNS, CDR2 SASEGT. Trimming cost V 1 base and J 2 bases, with 9 bases left between them. The CDR3 is 15 residues long. The CDR3 sequence is CASSEVGGGNQPQHF. Written as DNA, the CDR3 is TGTGCCAGCAGTGAAGTAGGGGGGGGCAATCAGCCCCAGCATTTT.

The rearrangement uses TRBV5-1 and TRBJ2-1, with D uncertain. The DNA end lines up better with TRBJ2-7; the J call may be wrong. The CDR3 runs to 12 residues. Germline CDR1 is SGHRS and CDR2 is YFSETQ. CDR3 coding DNA: TGCGCCAGCAGCGGGGTGGCAGACGAGCAGTACTTC. Protein: CASSGVADEQYF.

By sample share, this clonotype is medium-sized. The chain couples TRBV6-5 to TRBJ1-3; maybe TRBD1 (6 bases). The germline V and J ends were trimmed by 4 bases and 3 bases, with 16 bases remaining between them. The CDR3 contains 16 residues. Per the germline V gene, CDR1 is MNHEY and CDR2 is SVGAGI. The CDR3 DNA reads TGTGCCAGCAGTTCCCGGGGGGGGCGCCTTGGAAACACCATATATTTT. This encodes CASSSRGGRLGNTIYF.

Comment on this clonotype: Its ends do not fully match the called genes, so a read error is possible. The chain has TRBV28 and TRBJ2-3, with a possible D match to TRBD2 (5 bases). From germline, CDR1 is MDHEN and CDR2 SYDVKM. This CDR3 comprises 14 residues. For the CDR3, the DNA is TGTGCCAGCACCTTACTTGGTGACTCCTACGAGGAGGACTTC. The encoded protein is CASTLLGDSYEEDF.

Sample share makes this clonotype large (0.1 to 1%). The chain links TRBV11-2 to TRBJ2-5; D not resolved. The V gene's germline CDR1 is SGHAT and CDR2 FQNNGV. V was cut by 2 bases and J by 2 bases, with 6 bases left in between. This CDR3 is 13 amino acids long. DNA of the CDR3: TGTGCCAGCAGCTTATCTCTACAAGAGACCCAGTACTTC. This encodes CASSLSLQETQYF.

This clonotype is judged medium-sized (0.01 to 0.1%). The chain carries TRBV6-1 and TRBJ1-4, with D possibly TRBD1 on 6 matching bases. The V end was cut by 7 bases, the J end by 8 bases, with 26 bases between. The germline V gene encodes CDR1 MNHNS and CDR2 SASEGT. The CDR3 is made up of 17 amino acids. The CDR3: CASTYRAEGRQGEKLFF. The DNA for the CDR3 is TGTGCCAGCACCTATAGGGCCGAGGGGCGCCAGGGGGAAAAACTGTTTTTT.

This clonotype is categorized as medium-sized (0.01 to 0.1%). V and J are TRBV12-3 or TRBV12-4 and TRBJ2-2; 7 positions match TRBD1. This CDR3 contains 12 residues. The V and J ends lost 5 bases and 8 bases, in that order; junction bases with no gene match: 2. The CDR3 is CASSLGQGELFF. CDR3 in DNA: TGTGCCAGCAGTCTGGGACAGGGGGAGCTGTTTTTT.

Concerning this clonotype: This is likely a read error, given that the CDR3 carries no conserved phenylalanine or tryptophan at its end. No DNA is shown, since the ends of the CDR3 on it are uncertain; the CDR3 is the one TCRdb lists. V and J are TRBV6-1 and TRBJ2-1; the table's D call, TRBD2, was not checked against the DNA. Germline V gene data show CDR1 as MNHNS and CDR2 as SASEGT. The CDR3 comprises 14 residues, both ends counted. The CDR3 spells CASSDRVGMYEQCV.

This rearrangement joins TRBV7-8 to TRBJ2-1; D is possibly TRBD1 (6 bases). Germline V gives CDR1 SGHVS, CDR2 FQNEAQ. V shed 1 base and J shed 10 bases, with 17 bases lying between them. This CDR3 region has 15 residues. The CDR3 loop is CASSLGAGVEYEQFF. Written as DNA, the CDR3 is TGTGCCAGCAGCTTAGGGGCAGGGGTGGAGTACGAGCAGTTCTTC.

The chain employs TRBV27 and TRBJ2-1; unclear D gene. V was pared by 3 bases and J by 0 bases, with 9 bases between. Germline CDR1 is MNHEY and CDR2 is SMNVEV (reference sequence). The CDR3 covers 15 residues. CDR3 region: CASSFYGSSYNEQFF. The CDR3 DNA reads as TGTGCCAGCAGTTTTTACGGGTCCTCCTACAATGAGCAGTTCTTC.

By share of the sample, this clonotype is large. The rearrangement links TRBV27 to TRBJ2-2; possible D gene TRBD2, 7 bases. This CDR3 is built from 15 residues. Deletions cut 7 bases from V and 7 bases from J, with 19 bases between. CDR1 is MNHEY, CDR2 SMNVEV, per germline (reference sequence). The CDR3 DNA reads TGTGCCAGCACCCCGAGGGGGGGCGCTGGCGGGGAGCTGTTTTTT. Protein product: CASTPRGGAGGELFF.

This clonotype was seen a few times. This chain links TRBV27 with TRBJ2-7; 14 nucleotides match TRBD2. This CDR3 region has 20 residues. The junction had 21 bases not matched to a gene; V was cut back by 5 bases and J by 6 bases. Germline V lookup: CDR1 MNHEY, CDR2 SMNVEV (reference sequence). CDR3 sequence: CASSQSRGRSGLAGVGEQYF. As DNA, the CDR3 is TGTGCCAGCAGTCAGTCGAGGGGACGCTCGGGACTAGCGGGAGTCGGCGAGCAGTACTTC.

By sample share, this clonotype is medium-sized. V gene TRBV6-4 combines with J gene TRBJ2-1; 8 bases match TRBD1. There are 16 residues in the CDR3. The ends lost 0 bases at V and 3 bases at J; junction bases unmatched: 4. The V gene's germline CDR1 is MRHNA and CDR2 SNTAGT. Here the CDR3 reads CASSDSPGQGYNEQFF. The CDR3, as DNA: TGTGCCAGCAGTGACTCCCCAGGACAGGGCTACAATGAGCAGTTCTTC.